This T cell receptor (beta chain) is drawn from a study of identical twins. Study observations and caveats: Out-of-frame alpha sequences common to twins exhibited an excess of low generation probability.

In TCRdb, the 5' RACE reads were re-called with MiXCR into one record per CDR3 protein. The data contain about 520,000 distinct CDR3 sequences, 22% of them seen just once; the ten biggest clones take up roughly 0.9%. With regard to this clonotype: What it recognizes is unknown.

This CDR3 spans 11 amino acids. Germline-derived CDR1 and CDR2 are SQVTM and ANQGSEA. V lost 3 bases and J 6 bases, leaving 7 bases between the germline ends. These data were also reused for a study on T cells expressing NK-cell markers. From that paper: Within the sequenced cohort of eight donors, seven exhibited HCMV seropositivity and one was seronegative. Roughly 1.0-7.0% of CD8+ T cells in roughly six donors belonged to dominant NKG2C+ clonotypes.

The sequenced sample consisted of CD4+ T cells sorted from blood. This sequence joins TRBV29-1 and TRBJ2-3, with unresolved D. This TCR derives from a woman under 30 in good health. CDR3 region: CSVDWSDTQYF. CDR3 DNA sequence: TGCAGCGTTGATTGGTCGGATACGCAGTATTTT.